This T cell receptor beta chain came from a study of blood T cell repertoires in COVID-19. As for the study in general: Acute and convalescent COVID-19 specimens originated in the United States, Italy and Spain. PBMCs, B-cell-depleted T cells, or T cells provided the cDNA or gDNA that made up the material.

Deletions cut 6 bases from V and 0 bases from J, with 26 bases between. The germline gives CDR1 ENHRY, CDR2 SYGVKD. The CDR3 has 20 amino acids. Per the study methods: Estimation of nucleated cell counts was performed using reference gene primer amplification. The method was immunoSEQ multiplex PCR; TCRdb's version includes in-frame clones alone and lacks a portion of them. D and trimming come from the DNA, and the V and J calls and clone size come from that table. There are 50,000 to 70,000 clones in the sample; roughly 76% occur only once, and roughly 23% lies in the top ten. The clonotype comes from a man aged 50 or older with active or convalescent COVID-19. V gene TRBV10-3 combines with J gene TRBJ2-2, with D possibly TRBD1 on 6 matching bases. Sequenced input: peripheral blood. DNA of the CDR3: TGTGCCATCAGGGACAGTAGGATAGGGACCTATTACGCGAACACCGGGGAGCTGTTTTTT. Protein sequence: CAIRDSRIGTYYANTGELFF.